This is a list of T cell receptor beta chains from one sample in a study of blood T cell repertoires in COVID-19. Clones were read by immunoSEQ multiplex PCR, and TCRdb kept only the in-frame ones, dropping some. The table includes approximately 330,000 clones, roughly 86% detected once. The sample was peripheral blood. The origin of the receptors is a young man with COVID-19, enrolled during active disease. Both conserved end residues are part of each CDR3. A D gene is named only where the DNA matches it firmly. The listing skips clone size in some rows; elsewhere it reads once, few, many or a size class.

TRBD1	TRBV19	once	TRBJ1-1	CASSVDRVRAFF	TGTGCCAGTAGTGTGGACAGGGTGAGAGCTTTCTTT
TRBD1	TRBV30	NA	TRBJ2-7	CAWNFGTGYYEQYF	TGTGCCTGGAACTTCGGGACAGGCTATTACGAGCAGTACTTC
TRBD2	TRBV6-2/TRBV6-3	NA	TRBJ2-7	CASSTTSGGTYEQYF	TGTGCCAGCAGTACTACTAGCGGGGGCACCTACGAGCAGTACTTC
NA	TRBV27	NA	TRBJ1-2	CASARTANYGYTF	TGTGCCAGCGCCAGGACAGCTAACTATGGCTACACCTTC
NA	TRBV4-3	NA	TRBJ2-1	CASSQEGSNEQFF	TGCGCCAGCAGCCAAGAAGGGAGCAATGAGCAGTTCTTC
TRBD1	TRBV2	once	TRBJ2-3	CASSEANRGTDTQYF	TGTGCCAGCAGTGAGGCTAACAGGGGAACAGATACGCAGTATTTT
TRBD1	TRBV10-3	NA	TRBJ1-1	CAISPRGQGSTEAFF	TGTGCCATCAGCCCTCGGGGACAGGGATCCACTGAAGCTTTCTTT
TRBD2	TRBV3-1/TRBV3-2	NA	TRBJ2-1	CASSQRVTSGGASDEQFF	TGTGCCAGCAGCCAGAGGGTTACTAGCGGGGGGGCCTCGGATGAGCAGTTCTTC
TRBD1	TRBV3-1/TRBV3-2	NA	TRBJ1-4	CASSSWDRKNEKLFF	TGTGCCAGCAGCTCGTGGGACAGGAAGAATGAAAAACTGTTTTTT
TRBD1	TRBV9	NA	TRBJ2-1	CASSKGTGGWDEQFF	TGTGCCAGCAGCAAAGGTACAGGGGGATGGGATGAGCAGTTCTTC
NA	TRBV5-1	many	TRBJ2-7	CASSLTGLTYEQYF	TGCGCCAGCAGCTTGACAGGGTTAACCTACGAGCAGTACTTC
TRBD1	TRBV11-3	NA	TRBJ2-3	CASSPDRVNTDTQYF	TGTGCCAGCAGCCCCGACAGGGTAAACACAGATACGCAGTATTTT
TRBD2	TRBV5-8	NA	TRBJ2-1	CASSLNLAGNEQFF	TGTGCCAGCAGCCTGAACCTAGCGGGCAATGAGCAGTTCTTC
TRBD1	TRBV6-6	NA	TRBJ1-1	CASIVQGAGEAFF	TGTGCCAGCATCGTACAGGGGGCGGGTGAAGCTTTCTTT
NA	TRBV10-3	NA	TRBJ1-1	CAISPQGNLPEAFF	TGTGCCATCAGCCCACAGGGAAACCTCCCTGAAGCTTTCTTT
TRBD2	TRBV7-9	once	TRBJ2-2	CASSSWGLAGNTGELFF	TGTGCCAGCAGCTCCTGGGGGCTAGCGGGAAACACCGGGGAGCTGTTTTTT
TRBD1	TRBV7-3	NA	TRBJ2-5	CASGYRGDRGETQYF	TGTGCCAGCGGCTACCGTGGGGACAGGGGCGAGACCCAGTACTTC
TRBD1	TRBV5-1	NA	TRBJ1-5	CASSLDRGLNQPQHF	TGCGCCAGCAGCTTGGACAGGGGGCTCAATCAGCCCCAGCATTTT
TRBD2	TRBV24-1	NA	TRBJ2-6	CATSDLLEPRREASLMGANVLTF	TGTGCCACCAGTGATTTGTTGGAGCCGAGACGGGAGGCTTCCCTCATGGGGGCCAACGTCCTGACTTTC
TRBD2	TRBV28	once	TRBJ2-7	CASSPPGTSAGEQYF	TGTGCCAGCAGCCCCCCCGGGACTAGTGCTGGCGAGCAGTACTTC
NA	TRBV7-2	NA	TRBJ2-1	CASSSHWGLYNEQFF	TGTGCCAGCAGCTCTCATTGGGGGCTCTACAATGAGCAGTTCTTC
NA	TRBV5-1	NA	TRBJ2-4	CASRNYSKNIQYF	TGCGCCAGTCGAAACTACTCCAAAAACATTCAGTACTTC
TRBD2	TRBV28	NA	TRBJ2-7	CASETSGDYEQYF	TGTGCCAGCGAGACTAGCGGTGACTACGAGCAGTACTTC
NA	TRBV6-2/TRBV6-3	NA	TRBJ1-5	CASSSTTNQPQHF	TGTGCCAGCAGTTCCACAACCAATCAGCCCCAGCATTTT
TRBD1	TRBV19	NA	TRBJ2-7	CASSTERQGRYEQYF	TGTGCCAGTAGCACTGAAAGACAGGGGCGCTACGAGCAGTACTTC
TRBD2	TRBV5-1	NA	TRBJ2-3	CASREVAGAFTDTQYF	TGCGCCAGCAGGGAGGTAGCGGGGGCCTTCACAGATACGCAGTATTTT
TRBD1	TRBV27	NA	TRBJ1-2	CASSLGRDSIHNYGYTF	TGTGCCAGCAGTTTAGGTCGGGACAGCATCCATAACTATGGCTACACCTTC
TRBD1	TRBV5-6	once	TRBJ1-2	CASSVTDRDYGYTF	TGTGCCAGCAGCGTTACTGACAGGGACTATGGCTACACCTTC
NA	TRBV30	NA	TRBJ2-5	CAWGRLQETQYF	TGTGCCTGGGGACGGTTACAAGAGACCCAGTACTTC
TRBD2	TRBV5-5	NA	TRBJ2-5	CASSQGLAGGQETQYF	TGTGCCAGCAGCCAAGGACTAGCGGGGGGCCAAGAGACCCAGTACTTC
TRBD2	TRBV7-9	NA	TRBJ2-3	CASSSISGVSTDTQYF	TGTGCCAGCAGCTCGATTAGCGGGGTCAGCACAGATACGCAGTATTTT
NA	TRBV7-3	NA	TRBJ2-7	CASSLTGGPLYEQYF	TGTGCCAGCAGCTTAACGGGGGGACCTCTCTACGAGCAGTACTTC
NA	TRBV27	once	TRBJ1-2	CASSYRTPNYGYTF	TGTGCCAGCAGTTATAGGACACCTAACTATGGCTACACCTTC
NA	TRBV12-5	once	TRBJ1-2	CASGLGSSLYGYTF	TGTGCTAGTGGTTTGGGCAGTTCTCTGTATGGCTACACCTTC
NA	TRBV5-4	once	TRBJ2-1	CASSFSFQGGDEQFF	TGTGCCAGCAGCTTTAGTTTTCAGGGTGGCGATGAGCAGTTCTTC
NA	TRBV6-4	NA	TRBJ1-4	CASRADLTKEVEEKLFF	TGTGCCAGCAGGGCCGATCTGACGAAGGAGGTAGAGGAAAAACTGTTTTTT
NA	TRBV5-7	once	TRBJ1-5	CASSLARGHQPQHF	TGTGCCAGCAGCTTGGCCAGGGGCCATCAGCCCCAGCATTTT